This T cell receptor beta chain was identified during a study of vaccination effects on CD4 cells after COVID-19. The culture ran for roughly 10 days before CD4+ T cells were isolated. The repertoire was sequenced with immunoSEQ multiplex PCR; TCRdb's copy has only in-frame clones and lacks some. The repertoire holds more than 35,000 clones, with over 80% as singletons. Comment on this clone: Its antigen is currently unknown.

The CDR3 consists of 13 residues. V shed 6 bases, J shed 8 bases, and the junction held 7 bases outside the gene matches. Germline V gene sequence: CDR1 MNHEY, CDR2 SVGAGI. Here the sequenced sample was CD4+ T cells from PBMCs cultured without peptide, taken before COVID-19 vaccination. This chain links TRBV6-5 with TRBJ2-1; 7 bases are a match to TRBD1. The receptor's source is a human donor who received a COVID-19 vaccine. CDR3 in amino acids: CASSATGYDEQFF. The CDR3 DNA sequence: TGTGCCAGCAGCGCGACAGGGTACGATGAGCAGTTCTTC.